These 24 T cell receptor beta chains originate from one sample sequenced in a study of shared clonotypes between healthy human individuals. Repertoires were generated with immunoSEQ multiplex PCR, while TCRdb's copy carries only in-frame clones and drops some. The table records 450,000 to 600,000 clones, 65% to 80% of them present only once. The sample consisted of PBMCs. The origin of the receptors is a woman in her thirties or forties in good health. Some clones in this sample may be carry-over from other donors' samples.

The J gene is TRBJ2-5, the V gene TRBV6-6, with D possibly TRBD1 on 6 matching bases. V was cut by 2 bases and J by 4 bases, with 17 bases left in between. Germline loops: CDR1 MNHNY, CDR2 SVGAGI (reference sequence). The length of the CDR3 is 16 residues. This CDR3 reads CASSYGDRGIRETQYF. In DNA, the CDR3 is TGTGCCAGCAGTTACGGGGATAGGGGGATACGAGAGACCCAGTACTTC.

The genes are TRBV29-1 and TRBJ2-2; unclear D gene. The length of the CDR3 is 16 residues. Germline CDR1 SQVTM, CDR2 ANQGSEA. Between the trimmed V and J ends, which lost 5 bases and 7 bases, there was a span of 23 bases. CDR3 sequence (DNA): TGCAGCGTTCGTTCGTTTCCTCTACAACCATACGGGGAGCTGTTTTTT. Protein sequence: CSVRSFPLQPYGELFF.

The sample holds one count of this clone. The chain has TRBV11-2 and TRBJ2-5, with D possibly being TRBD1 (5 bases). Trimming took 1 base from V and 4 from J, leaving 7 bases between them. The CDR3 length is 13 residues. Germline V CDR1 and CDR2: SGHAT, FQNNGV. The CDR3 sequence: CASSLAGPETQYF. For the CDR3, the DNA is TGTGCCAGCAGCTTAGCAGGGCCAGAGACCCAGTACTTC.

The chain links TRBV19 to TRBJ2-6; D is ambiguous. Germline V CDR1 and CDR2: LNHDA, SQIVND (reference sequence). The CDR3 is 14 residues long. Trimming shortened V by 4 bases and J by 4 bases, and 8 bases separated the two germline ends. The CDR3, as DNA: TGTGCCAGTAGTAAGGGTTCGGGGGCCAACGTCCTGACTTTC. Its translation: CASSKGSGANVLTF.

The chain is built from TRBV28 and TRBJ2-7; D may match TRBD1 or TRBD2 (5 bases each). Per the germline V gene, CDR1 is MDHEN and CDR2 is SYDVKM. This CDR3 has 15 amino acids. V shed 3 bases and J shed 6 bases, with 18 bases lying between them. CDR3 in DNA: TGTGCCAGCAGTTTCCGGGCCGTCGGGGCTTTCGAGCAGTACTTC. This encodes CASSFRAVGAFEQYF.

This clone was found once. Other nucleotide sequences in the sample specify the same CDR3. DNA of the CDR3: TGTGCCAGCAGCTTGTTAGGACAGACTAATGAAAAACTGTTTTTT. This translates into CASSLLGQTNEKLFF. This rearrangement joins TRBV5-8 to TRBJ1-4, with a tentative D call TRBD1 (6 bases). CDR3 length: 15 residues. Germline values: CDR1 SGHTS, CDR2 YDEGEE. Trimming took off 1 base at V and 2 bases at J, with 9 bases between the two ends.

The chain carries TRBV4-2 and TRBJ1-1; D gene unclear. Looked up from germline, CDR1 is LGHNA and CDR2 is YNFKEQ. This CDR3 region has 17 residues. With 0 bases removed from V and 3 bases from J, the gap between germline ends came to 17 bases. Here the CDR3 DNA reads TGTGCCAGCAGCCAAGAAAGTCACAGACCAAAAGACACTGAAGCTTTCTTT. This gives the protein CASSQESHRPKDTEAFF.

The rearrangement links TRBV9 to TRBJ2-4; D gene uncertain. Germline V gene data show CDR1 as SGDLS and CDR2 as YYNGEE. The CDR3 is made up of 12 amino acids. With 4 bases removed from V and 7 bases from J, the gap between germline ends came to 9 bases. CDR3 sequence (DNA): TGTGCCAGCAGCCCTGGCTTTAACATTCAGTACTTC. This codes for CASSPGFNIQYF. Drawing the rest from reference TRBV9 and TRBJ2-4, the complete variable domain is DSGVTQTPKHLITATGQRVTLRCSPRSGDLSVYWYQQSLDQGLQFLIQYYNGEERAKGNILERFSAQQFPDLHSELNLSSLELGDSALYFCASSPGFNIQYFGAGTRLSVL.

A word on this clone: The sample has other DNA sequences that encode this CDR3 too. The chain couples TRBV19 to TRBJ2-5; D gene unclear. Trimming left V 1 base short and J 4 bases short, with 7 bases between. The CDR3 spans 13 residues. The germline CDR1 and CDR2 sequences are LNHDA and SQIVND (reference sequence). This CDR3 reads CASSIGAAETQYF. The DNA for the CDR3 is TGTGCCAGTAGTATAGGCGCGGCAGAGACCCAGTACTTC.

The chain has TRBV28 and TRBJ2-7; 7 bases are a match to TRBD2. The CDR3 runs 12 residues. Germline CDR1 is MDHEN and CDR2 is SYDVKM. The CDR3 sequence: CAVRGEYYEQYF. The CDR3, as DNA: TGTGCAGTTCGGGGGGAGTACTACGAGCAGTACTTC.

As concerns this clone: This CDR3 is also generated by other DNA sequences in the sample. CDR3 in amino acids: CASSLGTSGRYEQYF. For the CDR3, the DNA is TGCGCCAGCAGCTTGGGAACTAGCGGGAGGTACGAGCAGTACTTC. The rearrangement uses TRBV5-1 and TRBJ2-7; 12 nucleotides match TRBD2. Germline V gene data show CDR1 as SGHRS and CDR2 as YFSETQ. V gave up 0 bases and J gave up 4 bases; unmatched junction bases: 2. The CDR3 sequence is 15 residues long.

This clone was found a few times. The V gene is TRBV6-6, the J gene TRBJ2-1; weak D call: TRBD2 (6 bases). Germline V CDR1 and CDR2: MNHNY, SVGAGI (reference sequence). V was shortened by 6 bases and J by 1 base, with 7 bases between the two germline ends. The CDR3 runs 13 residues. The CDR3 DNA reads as TGTGCCAGCAGGGGGGGATCCTACAATGAGCAGTTCTTC. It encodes CASRGGSYNEQFF.

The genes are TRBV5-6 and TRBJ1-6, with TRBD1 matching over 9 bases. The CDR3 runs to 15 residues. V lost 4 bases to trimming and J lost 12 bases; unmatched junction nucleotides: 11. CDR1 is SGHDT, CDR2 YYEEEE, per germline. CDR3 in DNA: TGTGCCAGCAGCGGGACCACAGGGGGCGCAATACCCCTCCACTTT. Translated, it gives CASSGTTGGAIPLHF.

The CDR3 loop is CAWSVTGYRVNQPQHF. CDR3 DNA sequence: TGTGCCTGGAGTGTAACAGGGTATCGGGTGAATCAGCCCCAGCATTTT. This chain joins TRBV30 and TRBJ1-5, with a possible D match to TRBD1 (6 bases). Germline V lookup: CDR1 GTSNPN, CDR2 SVGIG (reference sequence). The length of the CDR3 is 16 residues. Deletions cut 0 bases from V and 4 bases from J, with 16 bases between.

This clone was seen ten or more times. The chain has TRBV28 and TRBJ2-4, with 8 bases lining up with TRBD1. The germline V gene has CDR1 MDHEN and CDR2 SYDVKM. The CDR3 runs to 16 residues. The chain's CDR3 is CAHSLSQGAGKNIQYF. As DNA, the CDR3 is TGTGCTCACAGTTTATCCCAGGGGGCTGGCAAAAACATTCAGTACTTC.

The CDR3: CASSPPGGSPQHF. CDR3 DNA: TGTGCCAGCTCACCACCCGGGGGGTCGCCCCAGCATTTT. The J gene is TRBJ1-5, the V gene TRBV18; a weak D match, TRBD1 (5 bases). Germline lookup yields CDR1 KGHSH and CDR2 LQKENI. V lost 0 bases, J lost 9 bases, and 9 bases lay in between. This CDR3 is 13 amino acids long.

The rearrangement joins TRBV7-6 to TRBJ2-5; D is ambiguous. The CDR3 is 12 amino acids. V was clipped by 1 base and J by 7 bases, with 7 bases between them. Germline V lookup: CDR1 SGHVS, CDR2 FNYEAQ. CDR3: CASSLESRTQYF. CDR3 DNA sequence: TGTGCCAGCAGCTTAGAGTCCAGGACCCAGTACTTC.

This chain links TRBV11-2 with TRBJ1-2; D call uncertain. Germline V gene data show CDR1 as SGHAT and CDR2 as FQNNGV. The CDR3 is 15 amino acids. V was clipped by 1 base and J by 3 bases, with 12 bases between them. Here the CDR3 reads CASSLGAGGYYGYTF. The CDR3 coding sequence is TGTGCCAGCAGCTTAGGCGCGGGTGGATACTATGGCTACACCTTC.

In DNA form, the CDR3 reads TGTGCCAGCACGGTTGTCCCAAGAGACGGCCGCTCCTACAATGAGCAGTTCTTC. This gives the protein CASTVVPRDGRSYNEQFF. The chain recombines TRBV7-9 with TRBJ2-1; D unclear. Germline CDR1 reads SEHNR; CDR2 reads FQNEAQ (reference sequence). V was trimmed by 7 bases and J by 0 bases, leaving 22 bases between them. The length of the CDR3 is 18 residues.

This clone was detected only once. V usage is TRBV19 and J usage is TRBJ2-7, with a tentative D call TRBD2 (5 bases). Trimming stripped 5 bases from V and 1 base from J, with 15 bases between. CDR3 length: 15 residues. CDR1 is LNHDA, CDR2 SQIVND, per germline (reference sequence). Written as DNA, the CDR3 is TGTGCCAGTAGTCCGTCCCGGACGGGATCCTACGAGCAGTACTTC. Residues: CASSPSRTGSYEQYF.

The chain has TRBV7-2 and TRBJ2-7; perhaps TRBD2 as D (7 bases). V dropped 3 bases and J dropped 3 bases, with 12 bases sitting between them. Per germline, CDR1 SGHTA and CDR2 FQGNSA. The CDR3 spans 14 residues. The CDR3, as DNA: TGTGCCAGCAGCTTGGCGGGGGCAGACTACGAGCAGTACTTC. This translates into CASSLAGADYEQYF.

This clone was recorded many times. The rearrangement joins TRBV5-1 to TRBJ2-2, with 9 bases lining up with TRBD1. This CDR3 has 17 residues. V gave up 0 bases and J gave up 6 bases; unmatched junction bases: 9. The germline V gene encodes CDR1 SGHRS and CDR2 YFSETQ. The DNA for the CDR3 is TGCGCCAGCAGCTTGGGTGCGGGACAGGGTTTTTCCGGGGAGCTGTTTTTT. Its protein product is CASSLGAGQGFSGELFF.

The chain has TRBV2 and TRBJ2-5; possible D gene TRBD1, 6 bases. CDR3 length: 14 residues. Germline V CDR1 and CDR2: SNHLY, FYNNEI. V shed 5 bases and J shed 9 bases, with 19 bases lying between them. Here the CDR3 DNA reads TGTGCCAGCAGTAATACAGGGAGAAAGGAGGCCCAGTACTTC. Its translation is CASSNTGRKEAQYF. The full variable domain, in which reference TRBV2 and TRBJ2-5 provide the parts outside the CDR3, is EPEVTQTPSHQVTQMGQEVILRCVPISNHLYFYWYRQILGQKVEFLVSFYNNEISEKSEIFDDQFSVERPDGSNFTLKIRSTKLEDSAMYFCASSNTGRKEAQYFGPGTRLLVL.

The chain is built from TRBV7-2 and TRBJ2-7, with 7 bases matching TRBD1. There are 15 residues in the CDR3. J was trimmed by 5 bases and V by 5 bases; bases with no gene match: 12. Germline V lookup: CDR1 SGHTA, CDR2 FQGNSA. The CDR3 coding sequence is TGTGCCAGCAGCCACGACCCGATACAGGGGCACGAGCAGTACTTC. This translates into CASSHDPIQGHEQYF.